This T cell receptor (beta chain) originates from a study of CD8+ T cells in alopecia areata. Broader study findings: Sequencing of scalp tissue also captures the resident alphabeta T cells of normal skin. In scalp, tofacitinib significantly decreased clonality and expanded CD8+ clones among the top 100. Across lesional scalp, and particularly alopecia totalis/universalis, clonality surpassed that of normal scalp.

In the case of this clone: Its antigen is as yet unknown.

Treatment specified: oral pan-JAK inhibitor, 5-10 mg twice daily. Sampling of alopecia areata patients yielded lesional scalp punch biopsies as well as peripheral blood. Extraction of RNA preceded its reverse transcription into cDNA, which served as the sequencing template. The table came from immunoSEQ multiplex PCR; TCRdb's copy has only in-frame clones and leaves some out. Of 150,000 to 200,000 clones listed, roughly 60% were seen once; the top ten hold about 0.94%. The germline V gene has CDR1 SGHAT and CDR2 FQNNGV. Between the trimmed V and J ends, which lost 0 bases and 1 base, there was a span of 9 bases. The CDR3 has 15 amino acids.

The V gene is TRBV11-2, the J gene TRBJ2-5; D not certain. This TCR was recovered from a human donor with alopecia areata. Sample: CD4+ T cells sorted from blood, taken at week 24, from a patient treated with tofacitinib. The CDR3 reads CASSLEPLGQETQYF. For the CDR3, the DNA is TGTGCCAGCAGCTTAGAGCCGCTGGGCCAAGAGACCCAGTACTTC.